Described below is a single TCR beta chain sequence and its context. This record comes from a study of breast tumors, draining lymph nodes, adjacent tissues. Each CDR3 protein gets one entry after TCRdb re-called the multiplex PCR reads with MiXCR. The sample yields more than 200,000 distinct CDR3 sequences, about 32% seen once. The CDR3 runs 13 residues. CDR1 is KGHSH and CDR2 is LQKENI in the germline V gene. The lymph nodes were axillary draining lymph nodes from breast cancer patients. The sequenced sample was axillary lymph node tissue. The sequence was collected from a female donor with breast cancer. Some clones in this sample may be carry-over from other donors' samples. The chain has TRBV18 and TRBJ1-4; 7 nucleotides align to TRBD1. CDR3 DNA sequence: TGTGCTAGCCCCACAGGGGAAGATGAAAAACTGTTTTTT. Amino acids: CASPTGEDEKLFF.